The rows below give T cell receptor beta chains drawn from one sample of a study of shared clonotypes between healthy human individuals. Method: immunoSEQ multiplex PCR; TCRdb's copy keeps in-frame clones and lacks some. The sample holds around 1.9 million clones, 93% seen once. The sequencing sample was made of naive CD8+ T cells from PBMCs. The receptors were sampled from a man aged 18 to 30 in good health. Some clones in this sample may be carry-over from other donors' samples. Each CDR3 is given with its conserved first and last residue.

j_call v_call cdr3_aa
TRBJ2-7 TRBV7-2 CASSLVSLGEQYF
TRBJ2-2 TRBV28 CASSPRQGTTGELFF
TRBJ1-1 TRBV21-1 CASSPDSSMNTEAFF
TRBJ2-1 TRBV19 CASSILAGGRNEQFF
TRBJ2-7 TRBV10-3 CAIDGQGNEQYF
TRBJ2-7 TRBV30 CAWKGLAGVYEQYF
TRBJ2-7 TRBV28 CASSLGTGTYEQYF
TRBJ2-7 TRBV27 CASSPSSGTIKYEQYF
TRBJ2-1 TRBV28 CASSLGAEGLGNEQFF
TRBJ2-7 TRBV18 CASSSTTGTYEQYF
TRBJ2-7 TRBV27 CASSIGTGTYEQYF
TRBJ2-1 TRBV5-1 CASSSQGTKSLLLSYNEQFF
TRBJ1-4 TRBV5-1 CASSPSLMGNEKLFF
TRBJ2-7 TRBV4-2 CASSFNSGATYEQYF
TRBJ2-7 TRBV27 CASSWGDLGEQYF
TRBJ2-7 TRBV27 CASSLGTGFYEQYF
TRBJ2-7 TRBV29-1 CSVDQRDSYEQYF
TRBJ2-3 TRBV4-1 CASSPNRGSTDTQYF
TRBJ2-1 TRBV7-9 CASSWGINEQFF
TRBJ2-3 TRBV27 CASSLPLLAGDIDTQYF
TRBJ2-7 TRBV27 CASSLDPEFYEQYF
TRBJ2-1 TRBV11-2 CASSFGLAGAKQFF
TRBJ2-5 TRBV28 CASSLTRKSGGIQETQYF
TRBJ2-1 TRBV5-1 CASSLGAVLVGNEQFF
TRBJ2-7 TRBV7-8 CASSLEAPLRQGSYEQYF
TRBJ2-5 TRBV5-6 CASSLGDGGTETQYF
TRBJ2-1 TRBV29-1 CSVHFSYNEQFF
TRBJ1-1 TRBV7-9 CASSLASENGEAFF
TRBJ2-5 TRBV4-3 CASSQDREETQYF
TRBJ1-1 TRBV29-1 CSVVGEWGTEAFF
TRBJ2-1 TRBV2 CASSRSSYNEQFF
TRBJ1-1 TRBV9 CASSEDRTLNTEAFF
TRBJ2-7 TRBV14 CASSQVPPEQYF
TRBJ2-3 TRBV6-1 CAINRDTLSTDTQYF
TRBJ1-5 TRBV27 CASSLSAGELKQPQHF
TRBJ1-5 TRBV27 CASSLSQGMEPQHF
TRBJ2-7 TRBV9 CASSADDGVYEQYF
TRBJ1-5 TRBV10-3 CAIGANQPQHF
TRBJ1-2 TRBV7-9 CASSRLDQGYGYTF
TRBJ2-7 TRBV9 CASSVGVGQNYEQYF